A single sample is the source of the 8 T cell receptor beta chains below, sequenced in a study of T-cell reconstitution after alpha-beta-depleted transplantation in children. It was with unique molecular identifiers that the TCRbeta library was prepared. TCRdb recomputed calls from the PCR reads with MiXCR, one row per CDR3 protein. The table records approximately 270,000 distinct CDR3 sequences, more than 20% of them present only once. Sample: PBMCs, mostly from graft donor cells, taken 360 days after TCRalphabeta/CD19-depleted stem cell transplant. The source is a female patient aged 2-9 years who had a stem cell transplant for congenital amegakaryocytic thrombocytopenia, so the T cells may come from the graft donor.

This clonotype showed up just a few times. This sequence joins TRBV20-1 and TRBJ2-5, with 8 bases matching TRBD2. Germline-derived CDR1 and CDR2 are DFQATT and SNEGSKA (reference sequence). Trimming at V came to 7 bases and at J to 4 bases, leaving 20 bases not matched to a gene. The CDR3 runs 17 residues. The CDR3 reads CSGERGMVAGRLETQYF. The CDR3, as DNA: TGCAGTGGGGAGAGGGGGATGGTAGCGGGAAGGTTAGAGACCCAGTACTTC.

The chain combines TRBV7-2 with TRBJ2-7, with 7 bases aligning to TRBD2. V gave up 5 bases and J gave up 4 bases; unmatched junction bases: 11. The V gene's germline CDR1 is SGHTA and CDR2 FQGNSA. This CDR3 is built from 15 residues. The chain's CDR3 is CASSHAGGEGYEQYF. Here the CDR3 DNA reads TGTGCCAGCAGCCACGCTGGGGGGGAGGGATACGAGCAGTACTTC.

This clonotype was counted only a few times. The chain recombines TRBV19 with TRBJ2-4; D gene ambiguous. The V gene's germline CDR1 is LNHDA and CDR2 SQIVND (reference sequence). The ends were cut back, 8 bases at V and 7 bases at J, with 15 bases in the middle. This CDR3 contains 13 residues. As DNA, the CDR3 is TGTGCCAGTTCCCCCGAATATGAGAACATTCAGTACTTC. Translation gives CASSPEYENIQYF. The complete variable domain, with remaining parts taken from reference TRBV19 and TRBJ2-4, reads DGGITQSPKYLFRKEGQNVTLSCEQNLNHDAMYWYRQDPGQGLRLIYYSQIVNDFQKGDIAEGYSVSREKKESFPLTVTSAQKNPTAFYLCASSPEYENIQYFGAGTRLSVL.

There are a few counts of this clonotype. The chain has TRBV29-1 and TRBJ2-7, with 11 bases fitting TRBD2. CDR3 length: 14 residues. Unmatched junction bases numbered 3, after V lost 3 bases and J lost 2 bases. The germline CDR1 and CDR2 sequences are SQVTM and ANQGSEA. CDR3 sequence reads: CSVDGTSGAYEQYF. The DNA for the CDR3 is TGCAGCGTTGACGGGACTAGCGGAGCCTACGAGCAGTACTTC.

CDR3 in amino acids: CASSLVQGNTEAFF. CDR3 nucleotides: TGTGCCAGCAGCTTGGTACAGGGGAACACTGAAGCTTTCTTT. J is TRBJ1-1 and V is TRBV5-6; maybe TRBD1 (6 bases). The CDR3 is 14 amino acids. V dropped 0 bases and J dropped 1 base, with 7 bases sitting between them. Germline V gene lookup returns CDR1 SGHDT and CDR2 YYEEEE.

This clonotype was counted between two and nine times. The chain recombines TRBV12-3 or TRBV12-4 with TRBJ1-5; possible D gene TRBD1, 5 bases. The CDR3 contains 13 residues. Deletions cut 6 bases from V and 6 bases from J, with 12 bases between. The CDR3 region is CASSRGAAQPQHF. The CDR3 DNA reads TGTGCCAGCAGCCGTGGGGCGGCTCAGCCCCAGCATTTT.

This clonotype was observed a handful of times. This chain uses TRBV27 with TRBJ2-3; D remains ambiguous. Deletions cut 2 bases from V and 5 bases from J, with 8 bases between. Germline CDR1 MNHEY, CDR2 SMNVEV (reference sequence). The CDR3 runs to 13 residues. The CDR3 spells CASSLTWKDTQYF. The CDR3 DNA reads as TGTGCCAGCAGTTTAACTTGGAAAGATACGCAGTATTTT.

The chain uses TRBV20-1 and TRBJ2-7; weak D call: TRBD2 (6 bases). The CDR3 has 15 amino acids. The V end lost 5 bases, the J end lost 4 bases, and 21 bases lay between the germline ends. Germline values: CDR1 DFQATT, CDR2 SNEGSKA (reference sequence). The CDR3 loop is CSAGWAGRNPYEQYF. In nucleotides, the CDR3 is TGCAGTGCTGGGTGGGCGGGACGTAACCCGTACGAGCAGTACTTC.